The 16 T cell receptor beta chains below come from one sample, sequenced in a study of pediatric ulcerative colitis. Measured with immunoSEQ multiplex PCR; TCRdb has only the in-frame clones, and not every one. The data hold 65,000 or so clones, with about 90% observed a single time. Source material: blood. All receptors derive from a boy younger than 18 with severe ulcerative colitis.

The chain employs TRBV4-1 and TRBJ1-1; TRBD1 might be the D (6 bases). The V end was cut by 3 bases, the J end by 11 bases, with 13 bases between. Per germline, CDR1 MGHRA and CDR2 YSYEKL. The CDR3 contains 12 residues. The CDR3 DNA reads as TGCGCCAGCAGCCAGGATGACAGGCGGGCTTTCTTT. As protein: CASSQDDRRAFF.

This rearrangement joins TRBV7-2 to TRBJ1-1; TRBD1 matches at 7 bases. Germline V gives CDR1 SGHTA, CDR2 FQGNSA. Germline trimming cut 3 bases from V and 5 bases from J; bases unmatched to any gene: 3. The CDR3 length is 13 residues. The CDR3 sequence is CASSLTGRTEAFF. The CDR3 DNA reads TGTGCCAGCAGCTTGACAGGGCGGACTGAAGCTTTCTTT.

This clone was seen once. The chain combines TRBV4-1 with TRBJ2-7; a possible D gene is TRBD1 (5 bases). Germline values: CDR1 MGHRA, CDR2 YSYEKL. The CDR3 contains 15 residues. Deletions cut 0 bases from V and 2 bases from J, with 11 bases between. CDR3 DNA: TGCGCCAGCAGCCAAGAAGATCGCAGGGCCTACGAGCAGTACTTC. Amino acid sequence: CASSQEDRRAYEQYF.

This clone was seen just once. The V gene is TRBV6-1, the J gene TRBJ1-3, with TRBD1 matching over 9 bases. Germline assignment: CDR1 MNHNS and CDR2 SASEGT. V was clipped by 3 bases and J by 3 bases; unmatched bases: 6. This CDR3 contains 16 residues. The CDR3 protein is CASSDPGQGLGNTIYF. The CDR3 bases are TGTGCCAGCAGTGACCCGGGACAGGGACTTGGAAACACCATATATTTT.

The rearrangement joins TRBV13 to TRBJ1-4; TRBD1 might be the D (6 bases). Trimming took off 5 bases at V and 3 bases at J, with 13 bases between the two ends. CDR1 is PRHDT and CDR2 is FYEKMQ in the germline V gene (reference sequence). CDR3 size: 15 residues. CDR3 DNA sequence: TGTGCCAGCAGCGCCACAGGGAGGGCTAATGAAAAACTGTTTTTT. Protein product: CASSATGRANEKLFF.

The V and J genes are TRBV15 and TRBJ1-1, with D perhaps matching TRBD1 (5 bases). This CDR3 is built from 15 residues. Trimming left V 0 bases short and J 0 bases short, with 8 bases between. Germline CDR1 and CDR2: LNHNV and YYDKDF (reference sequence). The CDR3 coding sequence is TGTGCCACCAGCAGAGAAAGGGGACTGAACACTGAAGCTTTCTTT. It encodes CATSRERGLNTEAFF.

The V call is TRBV30, the J call TRBJ1-3; no firm D call. The CDR3 loop spans 12 amino acids. CDR1 and CDR2 from the germline V gene are GTSNPN and SVGIG (reference sequence). V lost 5 bases, J lost 4 bases, and 9 bases lay in between. CDR3 sequence (DNA): TGTGCCTGGCAGCTTCAGGGAAACACCATATATTTT. Residues: CAWQLQGNTIYF.

This clone has a handful of counts. The genes are TRBV11-3 and TRBJ2-2, with TRBD2 identical over 9 bases. The CDR3 extends over 16 amino acids. Germline CDR1 reads SGHNT; CDR2 reads YENEEA. Trimming removed 4 bases from V and 7 bases from J; junction bases left unmatched: 10. For the CDR3, the DNA is TGTGCCAGCAGCTCGCTGGCGGGAGGGCTCGGCGGGGAGCTGTTTTTT. The encoded protein is CASSSLAGGLGGELFF.

This clone was observed a single time. The CDR3 nucleotides are TGTGCCAGCAGCACCCCGACGGGCGAGCAGTTCTTC. Amino acids: CASSTPTGEQFF. This chain links TRBV6-5 with TRBJ2-1, with D uncertain. Germline values: CDR1 MNHEY, CDR2 SVGAGI. Trimming took off 6 bases at V and 10 bases at J, with 13 bases between the two ends. This CDR3 is 12 amino acids long.

The chain is built from TRBV9 and TRBJ2-1; D possibly corresponds to TRBD1 (5 bases). The CDR3 extends over 13 amino acids. Trimming left V 3 bases short and J 10 bases short, with 14 bases between. CDR1 and CDR2 from the germline V gene are SGDLS and YYNGEE. This CDR3 is CASSERPWTEQFF. The CDR3 DNA reads TGTGCCAGCAGCGAGCGACCTTGGACAGAGCAGTTCTTC.

The genes are TRBV5-6 and TRBJ2-5; 7 bases align to TRBD1. V gave up 4 bases and J gave up 8 bases; unmatched junction bases: 11. CDR1 SGHDT and CDR2 YYEEEE come from the germline V gene. CDR3 size: 14 residues. Here the CDR3 reads CASSQGQAGGTQYF. DNA of the CDR3: TGTGCCAGCAGCCAGGGCCAGGCAGGGGGAACCCAGTACTTC.

The gene calls are TRBV11-2 and TRBJ2-1, with 12 positions matching TRBD2. The CDR3 runs 18 residues. Germline-derived CDR1 and CDR2 are SGHAT and FQNNGV. The trim removed 5 bases at V and 3 bases at J, leaving 11 bases unmatched. This CDR3 is CASSPGLAGILSYNEQFF. The DNA of the CDR3 is TGTGCCAGCAGCCCTGGACTAGCGGGAATTCTGAGCTACAATGAGCAGTTCTTC.

The chain uses TRBV18 and TRBJ1-5; TRBD1 matches 10 bases. CDR3 size: 14 residues. The junction had 1 base not matched to a gene; V was cut back by 3 bases and J by 5 bases. Germline CDR1 is KGHSH and CDR2 is LQKENI. CDR3 sequence (DNA): TGTGCCAGCTCACCGACAGGGGGCTATCAGCCCCAGCATTTT. Translation gives CASSPTGGYQPQHF.

V is TRBV5-1 and J is TRBJ2-1, with 10 nucleotides matching TRBD2. The J segment lost 0 bases and the V segment lost 1 base, leaving 4 bases of the junction unmatched. This CDR3 comprises 17 residues. CDR1 is SGHRS and CDR2 is YFSETQ in the germline V gene. The CDR3 DNA reads TGCGCCAGCAGCTTGAGCAGCGGGAGGGCCTCCTACAATGAGCAGTTCTTC. Amino acids: CASSLSSGRASYNEQFF. Supplemented by reference TRBV5-1 and TRBJ2-1, the full variable domain reads KAGVTQTPRYLIKTRGQQVTLSCSPISGHRSVSWYQQTPGQGLQFLFEYFSETQRNKGNFPGRFSGRQFSNSRSEMNVSTLELGDSALYLCASSLSSGRASYNEQFFGPGTRLTVL.

The rearrangement links TRBV7-9 to TRBJ2-2, with D possibly TRBD1 on 5 matching bases. The CDR3 sequence is 13 residues long. Per the germline V gene, CDR1 is SEHNR and CDR2 is FQNEAQ (reference sequence). V was trimmed by 2 bases and J by 4 bases, leaving 5 bases between them. CDR3 DNA sequence: TGTGCCAGCAGCTTACAGGGCACCGGGGAGCTGTTTTTT. It specifies CASSLQGTGELFF.

The chain links TRBV7-2 to TRBJ2-3; D not resolved. The CDR3 runs to 11 residues. Germline values: CDR1 SGHTA, CDR2 FQGNSA. V lost 2 bases and J 5 bases, leaving 2 bases between the germline ends. The CDR3 nucleotides are TGTGCCAGCAGCTTAAGAGATACGCAGTATTTT. Its protein is CASSLRDTQYF.